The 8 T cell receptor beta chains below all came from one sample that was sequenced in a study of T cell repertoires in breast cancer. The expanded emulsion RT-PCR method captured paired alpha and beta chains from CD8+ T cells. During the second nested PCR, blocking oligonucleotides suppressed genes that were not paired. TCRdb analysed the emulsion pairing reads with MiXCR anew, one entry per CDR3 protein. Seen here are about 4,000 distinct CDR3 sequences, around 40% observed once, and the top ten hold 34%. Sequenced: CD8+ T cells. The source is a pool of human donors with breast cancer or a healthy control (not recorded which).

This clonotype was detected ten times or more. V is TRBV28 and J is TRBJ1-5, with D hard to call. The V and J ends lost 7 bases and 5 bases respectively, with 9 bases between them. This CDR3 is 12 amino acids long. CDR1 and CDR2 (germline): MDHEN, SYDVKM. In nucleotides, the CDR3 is TGTGCCAGCAATAGCCGGGATCAGCCCCAGCATTTT. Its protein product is CASNSRDQPQHF.

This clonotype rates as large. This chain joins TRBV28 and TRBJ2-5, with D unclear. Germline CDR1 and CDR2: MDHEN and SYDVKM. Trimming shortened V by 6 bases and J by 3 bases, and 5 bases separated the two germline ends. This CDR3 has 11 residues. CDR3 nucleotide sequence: TGTGCCAGCAGCCCAAAAGAGACCCAGTACTTC. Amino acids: CASSPKETQYF.

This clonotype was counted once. The DNA for the CDR3 is TGCAGCGTTGTATGGACAGGGAGCCAACACAACACTGAAGCTTTCTTT. This sequence encodes CSVVWTGSQHNTEAFF. The genes are TRBV29-1 and TRBJ1-1, with 8 bases identical to TRBD1. The ends lost 4 bases at V and 2 bases at J; junction bases unmatched: 12. The CDR3 is 16 residues long. The germline CDR1 and CDR2 sequences are SQVTM and ANQGSEA.

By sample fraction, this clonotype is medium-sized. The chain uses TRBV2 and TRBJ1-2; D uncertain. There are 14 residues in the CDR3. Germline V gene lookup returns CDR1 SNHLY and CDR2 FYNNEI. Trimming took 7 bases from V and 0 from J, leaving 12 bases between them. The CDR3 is CASTFTGANYGYTF. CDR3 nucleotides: TGTGCCAGCACCTTCACGGGAGCTAACTATGGCTACACCTTC.

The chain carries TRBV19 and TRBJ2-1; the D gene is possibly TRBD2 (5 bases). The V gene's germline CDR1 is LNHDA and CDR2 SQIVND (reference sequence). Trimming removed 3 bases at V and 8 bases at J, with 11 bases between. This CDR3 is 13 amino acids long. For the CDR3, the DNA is TGTGCCAGTAGTATGGAGGAGTTCCATGAGCAGTTCTTC. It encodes CASSMEEFHEQFF.

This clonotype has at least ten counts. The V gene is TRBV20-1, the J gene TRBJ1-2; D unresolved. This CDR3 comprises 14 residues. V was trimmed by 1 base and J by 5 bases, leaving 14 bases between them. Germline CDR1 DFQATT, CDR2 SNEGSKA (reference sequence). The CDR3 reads CSARVGRGKYGYTF. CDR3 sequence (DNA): TGCAGTGCTAGAGTCGGCAGAGGGAAGTATGGCTACACCTTC.

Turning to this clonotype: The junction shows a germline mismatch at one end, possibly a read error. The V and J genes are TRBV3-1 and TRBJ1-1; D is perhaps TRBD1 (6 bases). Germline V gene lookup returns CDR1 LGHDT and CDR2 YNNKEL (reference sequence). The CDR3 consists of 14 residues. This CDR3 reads CASSVDRYHTKAFF. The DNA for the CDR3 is TGTGCCAGCAGCGTGGACAGATACCACACTAAAGCTTTCTTT. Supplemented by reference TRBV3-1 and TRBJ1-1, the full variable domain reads DTAVSQTPKYLVTQMGNDKSIKCEQNLGHDTMYWYKQDSKKFLKIMFSYNNKELIINETVPNRFSPKSPDKAHLNLHINSLELGDSAVYFCASSVDRYHTKAFFGQGTRLTVV.

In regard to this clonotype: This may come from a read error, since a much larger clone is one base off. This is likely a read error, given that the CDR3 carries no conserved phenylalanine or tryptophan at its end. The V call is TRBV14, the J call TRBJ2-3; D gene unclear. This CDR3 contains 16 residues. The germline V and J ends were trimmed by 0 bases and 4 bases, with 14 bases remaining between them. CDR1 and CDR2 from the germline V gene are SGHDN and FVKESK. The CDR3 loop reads CASSQDPGSTSDTQYL. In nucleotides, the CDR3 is TGTGCCAGCAGCCAAGATCCTGGTAGTACGTCAGATACGCAGTATCTT.